This T cell receptor beta chain is drawn from a study of beta chain features in type 1 diabetes. Study conclusions and caveats: Type 1 diabetes patients showed a moderate but significant shortening of TCRB CDR3s in all four CD4+ subsets. The naive, central memory and Treg TCRB repertoires of patients appeared to be more similar to one another than those of healthy donors.

Every bit of the isolated RNA underwent reverse transcription, so sequencing read expressed TCRB transcripts. The table came from immunoSEQ multiplex PCR; TCRdb's copy has only in-frame clones and leaves some out. This sample has roughly 250,000 clones, with around 21% found just once. In regard to this clone: Its specificity is not known.

The TCR originated in a woman aged 40 to 55 with type 1 diabetes. Sequenced: naive CD4+ T cells from blood.

CDR3: CASSQVLAATDTQYF. Written as DNA, the CDR3 is TGCGCCAGCAGCCAAGTACTAGCTGCCACAGATACGCAGTATTTT. The chain uses TRBV5-1 and TRBJ2-3, with D possibly being TRBD2 (6 bases). The ends were cut back, 4 bases at V and 2 bases at J, with 14 bases in the middle. The length of the CDR3 is 15 residues. The germline V gene encodes CDR1 SGHRS and CDR2 YFSETQ.